This is a list of T cell receptor beta chains from one sample in a study of CD8 T cells in Susac syndrome. In TCRdb, the immunoSEQ multiplex PCR reads were re-called with MiXCR into one record per CDR3 protein. The profile covers approximately 230,000 distinct CDR3 sequences, with just over 90% appearing a single time and 0.065% to 0.075% taken by the ten largest. Sequences were obtained from CD4+ T cells from PBMCs. All receptors derive from a human donor with multiple sclerosis. The CDR3 runs from the conserved cysteine through the conserved F or W. The D gene is left open where the match is weak. Not all rows give a size; the values are once, few, many and, for expanded clones, a class.

v_call: TRBV7-3; clone_size: -; d_call: -; j_call: TRBJ2-3; cdr3_nt: TGTGCCAGCAGCCTCGGAACTTACACAGATACGCAGTATTTT; cdr3_aa: CASSLGTYTDTQYF
v_call: TRBV11-2; clone_size: -; d_call: -; j_call: TRBJ1-6; cdr3_nt: TGTGCCAGCAGCTTAGTCGGCAGGACTATGGATTCACCCCTCCACTTT; cdr3_aa: CASSLVGRTMDSPLHF
v_call: TRBV12-3/TRBV12-4; clone_size: -; d_call: -; j_call: TRBJ2-2; cdr3_nt: TGTGCCAGCAGTCGTACCGGGGAGCTGTTTTTT; cdr3_aa: CASSRTGELFF
v_call: TRBV20-1; clone_size: once; d_call: -; j_call: TRBJ1-2; cdr3_nt: TGCAGTGCTGCACCGACATCGACGGAGGGCTACACCTTC; cdr3_aa: CSAAPTSTEGYTF
v_call: TRBV18; clone_size: once; d_call: TRBD1; j_call: TRBJ1-5; cdr3_nt: TGTGCCAGCTCACCACAGCGGACAGGGAACGATCAGCCCCAGCATTTT; cdr3_aa: CASSPQRTGNDQPQHF
v_call: TRBV4-1; clone_size: -; d_call: -; j_call: TRBJ2-2; cdr3_nt: TGCGCCAGCAGCCATTCCCTCGGGCAGCGAGCAAACACCGGGGAGCTGTTTTTT; cdr3_aa: CASSHSLGQRANTGELFF
v_call: TRBV12-3/TRBV12-4; clone_size: -; d_call: -; j_call: TRBJ1-6; cdr3_nt: TGTGCCAGCAGTTTAGGCGGTGGTAATTCACCCCTCCACTTT; cdr3_aa: CASSLGGGNSPLHF
v_call: TRBV12-3/TRBV12-4; clone_size: -; d_call: -; j_call: TRBJ2-2; cdr3_nt: TGTGCCAGCAGAGGGGGGAGGAGCGCCGGGGAGCTGTTTTTT; cdr3_aa: CASRGGRSAGELFF
v_call: TRBV6-1; clone_size: -; d_call: -; j_call: TRBJ2-7; cdr3_nt: TGTGCCAGCAGTGAATGGAGGGGAGGAACGGAGTACTTC; cdr3_aa: CASSEWRGGTEYF
v_call: TRBV2; clone_size: -; d_call: -; j_call: TRBJ1-2; cdr3_nt: TGTGCCAGCAGTGAAGGACCGATCCTTAACTATGGCTACACCTTC; cdr3_aa: CASSEGPILNYGYTF
v_call: TRBV12-3/TRBV12-4; clone_size: -; d_call: TRBD1; j_call: TRBJ2-2; cdr3_nt: TGTGCCAGCACCCTGGGACAGGGGGCCGACACCGGGGAGCTGTTTTTT; cdr3_aa: CASTLGQGADTGELFF
v_call: TRBV13; clone_size: -; d_call: TRBD1; j_call: TRBJ1-4; cdr3_nt: TGTGCCAGCAGCCACTACGGGACAGTTGAAAAACTGTTTTTT; cdr3_aa: CASSHYGTVEKLFF
v_call: TRBV10-3; clone_size: -; d_call: TRBD2; j_call: TRBJ2-5; cdr3_nt: TGTGCCAGCGCCTTAGCGGGGGACCAAGAGACCCAGTACTTC; cdr3_aa: CASALAGDQETQYF
v_call: TRBV5-1; clone_size: -; d_call: -; j_call: TRBJ2-7; cdr3_nt: TGCGCCAGCAGCTTGGCCTCAGGGGTCTCGTACTTC; cdr3_aa: CASSLASGVSYF
v_call: TRBV12-3/TRBV12-4; clone_size: -; d_call: TRBD2; j_call: TRBJ2-5; cdr3_nt: TGTGCCAGCAGACCGGGACTAGTGCAAGAGACCCAGTACTTC; cdr3_aa: CASRPGLVQETQYF
v_call: TRBV12-3/TRBV12-4; clone_size: -; d_call: -; j_call: TRBJ1-2; cdr3_nt: TGTGCCAGCAGTACCCTAATGGCGGGCGGCTATGGCTACACCTTC; cdr3_aa: CASSTLMAGGYGYTF
v_call: TRBV20-1; clone_size: -; d_call: TRBD1; j_call: TRBJ2-2; cdr3_nt: TGCAGTGCTTCCAGGACAGGGGGAAGCACCGGGGAGCTGTTTTTT; cdr3_aa: CSASRTGGSTGELFF
v_call: TRBV6-2/TRBV6-3; clone_size: -; d_call: -; j_call: TRBJ2-1; cdr3_nt: TGTGCCATCGCCAGTTGGGCCCCGGGGCATGAGCAGTTCTTC; cdr3_aa: CAIASWAPGHEQFF
v_call: TRBV10-3; clone_size: -; d_call: -; j_call: TRBJ2-1; cdr3_nt: TGTGCCATCAGTGTTTTAGCGGACTACAATGAGCAGTTCTTC; cdr3_aa: CAISVLADYNEQFF
v_call: TRBV9; clone_size: -; d_call: -; j_call: TRBJ1-2; cdr3_nt: TGTGCCAGCAGCACGGACATTCGCAGTGACTATGGCTACACCTTC; cdr3_aa: CASSTDIRSDYGYTF
v_call: TRBV2; clone_size: -; d_call: TRBD1; j_call: TRBJ2-1; cdr3_nt: TGTGCCAGTAAAGGGGGCCCACACTCCTACAATGAGCAGTTCTTC; cdr3_aa: CASKGGPHSYNEQFF
v_call: TRBV3-1; clone_size: -; d_call: TRBD1; j_call: TRBJ2-2; cdr3_nt: TGTGCCAGCAGCCCCCCGGGACAGGGCACCGGGGAGCTGTTTTTT; cdr3_aa: CASSPPGQGTGELFF
v_call: TRBV10-3; clone_size: -; d_call: -; j_call: TRBJ2-1; cdr3_nt: TGTGCCATCAGTGCGGGGGCTAGCGGAAACAATGAGCAGTTCTTC; cdr3_aa: CAISAGASGNNEQFF
v_call: TRBV2; clone_size: few; d_call: -; j_call: TRBJ1-1; cdr3_nt: TGTGCCAGCAGTGAAGGGATCGGACAGTTGAACACTGAGGCTTTCTTT; cdr3_aa: CASSEGIGQLNTEAFF
v_call: TRBV20-1; clone_size: -; d_call: TRBD2; j_call: TRBJ2-1; cdr3_nt: TGCAGTGTGTCGGAGCGGGGCGGTGAGCAGTTCTTC; cdr3_aa: CSVSERGGEQFF
v_call: TRBV7-9; clone_size: -; d_call: -; j_call: TRBJ2-7; cdr3_nt: TGTGCCAGCAGCTGGGACAACTCCTACGAGCAGTACTTC; cdr3_aa: CASSWDNSYEQYF
v_call: TRBV7-7; clone_size: -; d_call: -; j_call: TRBJ2-2; cdr3_nt: TGTGCTAGCAGCTTAGACTCCGTTCGAGGAAGCTCCGGGGAGCTGTTTTTT; cdr3_aa: CASSLDSVRGSSGELFF
v_call: TRBV20-1; clone_size: once; d_call: -; j_call: TRBJ2-5; cdr3_nt: TGCAGTGCTAGAGATGGGGGTGGAGTTGGTGAGACCCAGTACTTC; cdr3_aa: CSARDGGGVGETQYF
v_call: TRBV29-1; clone_size: -; d_call: TRBD2; j_call: TRBJ2-1; cdr3_nt: TGCAGCGTTCCAGGACTAGCGGGAGAATGGTCATACAATGAGCAGTTCTTC; cdr3_aa: CSVPGLAGEWSYNEQFF
v_call: TRBV5-1; clone_size: -; d_call: -; j_call: TRBJ1-6; cdr3_nt: TGCGCCAGCAGCTTTGAGGGCGAGCATAATTCACCCCTCCACTTT; cdr3_aa: CASSFEGEHNSPLHF
v_call: TRBV20-1; clone_size: -; d_call: TRBD2; j_call: TRBJ2-3; cdr3_nt: TGCAGTGCTAGGACGGGACTAGCGGGCACAGATACGCAGTATTTT; cdr3_aa: CSARTGLAGTDTQYF
v_call: TRBV29-1; clone_size: few; d_call: -; j_call: TRBJ1-1; cdr3_nt: TGCAGCGTTGAGGGGAGAATGAACACTGAAGCTTTCTTT; cdr3_aa: CSVEGRMNTEAFF
v_call: TRBV5-5; clone_size: -; d_call: -; j_call: TRBJ2-2; cdr3_nt: TGTGCCAGCAGCTTTTATACGAACACCGGGGAGCTGTTTTTT; cdr3_aa: CASSFYTNTGELFF
v_call: TRBV29-1; clone_size: -; d_call: -; j_call: TRBJ2-5; cdr3_nt: TGCAGCGTTGGACAGCACCAAGAGACCCAGTACTTC; cdr3_aa: CSVGQHQETQYF
v_call: TRBV30; clone_size: -; d_call: TRBD1; j_call: TRBJ1-5; cdr3_nt: TGTGCCTGGAGTGCCTATTCCGGGACAGGGAGGAGGCAGCCCCAGCATTTT; cdr3_aa: CAWSAYSGTGRRQPQHF
v_call: TRBV2; clone_size: -; d_call: TRBD1; j_call: TRBJ1-2; cdr3_nt: TGTGCCAGCAGCTCCCTAGACAGGGGGCGCGTTTTAGGGTATGGCTACACCTTC; cdr3_aa: CASSSLDRGRVLGYGYTF
v_call: TRBV20-1; clone_size: -; d_call: TRBD1; j_call: TRBJ1-5; cdr3_nt: TGCAGTGCTACCGACAGGGTTGGGAGCAATCAGCCCCAGCATTTT; cdr3_aa: CSATDRVGSNQPQHF
v_call: TRBV7-3; clone_size: -; d_call: TRBD2; j_call: TRBJ2-2; cdr3_nt: TGTGCCAGCAGCCCGGGGGGGCCCGGCGGGGAGCTGTTTTTT; cdr3_aa: CASSPGGPGGELFF
v_call: TRBV5-4; clone_size: -; d_call: TRBD1; j_call: TRBJ1-1; cdr3_nt: TGTGCCAGCCGAAGACAGGGGGCTGCGAACACTGAAGCTTTCTTT; cdr3_aa: CASRRQGAANTEAFF
v_call: TRBV5-1; clone_size: -; d_call: -; j_call: TRBJ2-5; cdr3_nt: TGCGCCAGCAGGGCCTGGGGGGTGACTGAACAAGAGACCCAGTACTTC; cdr3_aa: CASRAWGVTEQETQYF
v_call: TRBV5-1; clone_size: -; d_call: -; j_call: TRBJ1-1; cdr3_nt: TGCGCCAGCAAGGACGCCCCGGCGAACACTGAAGCTTTCTTT; cdr3_aa: CASKDAPANTEAFF
v_call: TRBV9; clone_size: -; d_call: -; j_call: TRBJ1-1; cdr3_nt: TGTGCCAGCAGCGTAGGGGGTGGGGCTGAAGCTTTCTTT; cdr3_aa: CASSVGGGAEAFF
v_call: TRBV11-3; clone_size: -; d_call: TRBD2; j_call: TRBJ2-3; cdr3_nt: TGTGCCAGCAGCTTGGGACTAGCAACAGATACGCAGTATTTT; cdr3_aa: CASSLGLATDTQYF
v_call: TRBV12-3/TRBV12-4; clone_size: -; d_call: TRBD1; j_call: TRBJ1-5; cdr3_nt: TGTGCCAGTGTGGGGACAGGGCCGAATCAGCCCCAGCATTTT; cdr3_aa: CASVGTGPNQPQHF
v_call: TRBV28; clone_size: once; d_call: -; j_call: TRBJ1-4; cdr3_nt: TGTGCCAGCAGTTTACCAACAACTAATGAAAAACTGTTTTTT; cdr3_aa: CASSLPTTNEKLFF
v_call: TRBV9; clone_size: once; d_call: -; j_call: TRBJ2-5; cdr3_nt: TGTGCCAGCAGCGCCGGGTCGTTGGAGACCCAGTACTTC; cdr3_aa: CASSAGSLETQYF
v_call: TRBV27; clone_size: -; d_call: -; j_call: TRBJ1-1; cdr3_nt: TGTGCCAGCAGTTTGATGCGACTCAGAGGGAACACTGAAGCTTTCTTT; cdr3_aa: CASSLMRLRGNTEAFF
v_call: TRBV12-3/TRBV12-4; clone_size: -; d_call: -; j_call: TRBJ2-7; cdr3_nt: TGTGCCAGCAGCCCCTCTGGAGGCAGAGCCTACGAGCAGTACTTC; cdr3_aa: CASSPSGGRAYEQYF
v_call: TRBV5-4; clone_size: -; d_call: -; j_call: TRBJ1-6; cdr3_nt: TGTGCCAGCAGCTCCGGACAAGCTAATTCACCCCTCCACTTT; cdr3_aa: CASSSGQANSPLHF
v_call: TRBV3-1; clone_size: -; d_call: TRBD2; j_call: TRBJ2-4; cdr3_nt: TGTGCCAGCAGCCGAGCGGGAGGGGTAGCCAAAAACATTCAGTACTTC; cdr3_aa: CASSRAGGVAKNIQYF
v_call: TRBV11-2; clone_size: few; d_call: -; j_call: TRBJ1-6; cdr3_nt: TGTGCCAGCAGCTCATTCAACACCGGGCCGGCGAATTCACCCCTCCACTTT; cdr3_aa: CASSSFNTGPANSPLHF
v_call: TRBV24-1; clone_size: -; d_call: -; j_call: TRBJ2-5; cdr3_nt: TGTGCCACCAGTGATTTGTCGGGGACTCAAGAGACCCAGTACTTC; cdr3_aa: CATSDLSGTQETQYF
v_call: TRBV12-3/TRBV12-4; clone_size: -; d_call: -; j_call: TRBJ1-2; cdr3_nt: TGTGCCAGCAGTTTGCGGCAGGGGATCTATGGCTACACCTTC; cdr3_aa: CASSLRQGIYGYTF
v_call: TRBV19; clone_size: -; d_call: -; j_call: TRBJ1-5; cdr3_nt: TGTGCCAGTAGTATAGATCTGCAGTGGATGAATCAGCCCCAGCATTTT; cdr3_aa: CASSIDLQWMNQPQHF